The sequence of this T cell receptor (beta chain) was determined in a study of cytomegalovirus exposure and HLA in healthy donors. Broader study findings: Productive status was seen about 90% or about 30% of the time for most TCR beta V segments in an earlier analysis. Analysis performed later found more than 15,000 TCR beta sequences associated with HLA alleles at 0.05 false discovery rate.

60 Vbeta and 13 Jbeta primers were used in PCR. Using immunoSEQ multiplex PCR, the repertoire was profiled, and TCRdb retains in-frame clones only, with some absent. The table records approximately 100,000 clones, around 80% of them present only once. Regarding this clone: Antigen: not known.

The CDR3 loop spans 13 amino acids. Germline V lookup: CDR1 SGHTA, CDR2 FQGTGA. The V end lost 2 bases, the J end lost 4 bases, and 6 bases lay between the germline ends. The sequence derives from a woman aged 40 to 50 in good health and CMV-seronegative. The chain is built from TRBV7-3 and TRBJ1-3; D remains unclear. The sequencing sample was made of PBMCs. CDR3 bases: TGTGCCAGCAGCTTAGGTCAGGGAAACACCATATATTTT. It encodes CASSLGQGNTIYF.